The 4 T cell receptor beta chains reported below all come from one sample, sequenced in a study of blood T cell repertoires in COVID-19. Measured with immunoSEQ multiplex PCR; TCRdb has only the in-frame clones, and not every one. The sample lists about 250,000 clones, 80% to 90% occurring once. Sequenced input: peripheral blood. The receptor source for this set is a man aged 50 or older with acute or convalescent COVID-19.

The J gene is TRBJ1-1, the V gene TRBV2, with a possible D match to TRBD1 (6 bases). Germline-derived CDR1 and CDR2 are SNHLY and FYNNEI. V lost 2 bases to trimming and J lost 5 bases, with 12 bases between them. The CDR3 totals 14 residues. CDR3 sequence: CASSERGGRTEAFF. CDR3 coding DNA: TGTGCCAGCAGTGAAAGGGGGGGGCGGACTGAAGCTTTCTTT.

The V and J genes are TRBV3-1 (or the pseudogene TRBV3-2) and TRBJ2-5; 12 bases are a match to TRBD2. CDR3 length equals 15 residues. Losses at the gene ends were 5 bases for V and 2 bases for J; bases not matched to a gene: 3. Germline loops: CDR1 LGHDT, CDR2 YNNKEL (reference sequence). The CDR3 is CASSDGLAGQETQYF. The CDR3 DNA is TGTGCCAGCAGCGATGGACTAGCGGGGCAAGAGACCCAGTACTTC.

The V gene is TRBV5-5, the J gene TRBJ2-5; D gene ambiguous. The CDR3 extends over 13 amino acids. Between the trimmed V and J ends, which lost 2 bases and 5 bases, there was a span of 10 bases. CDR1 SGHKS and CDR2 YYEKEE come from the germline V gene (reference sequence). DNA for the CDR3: TGTGCCAGCAGCTTCCCGAACGAGGAGACCCAGTACTTC. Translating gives CASSFPNEETQYF.

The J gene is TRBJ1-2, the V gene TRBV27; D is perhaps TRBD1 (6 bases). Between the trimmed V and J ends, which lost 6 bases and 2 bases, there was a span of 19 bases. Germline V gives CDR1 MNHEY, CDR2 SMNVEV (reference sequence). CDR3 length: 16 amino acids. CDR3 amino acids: CASRRRDILQNYGYTF. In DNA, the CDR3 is TGTGCCAGCAGAAGACGGGACATACTACAGAACTATGGCTACACCTTC.